The 24 T cell receptor beta chains below were found in one sample sequenced in a study of blood T cells in healthy people across ages. PCR was performed a second time for 7 to 11 cycles using a sample-barcoded 5' primer and a J-beta primer mix. Each CDR3 protein gets one entry after TCRdb re-called the 5' RACE reads with MiXCR. In the table there are 1.5 million to 2 million distinct CDR3 sequences, 40% to 55% of which are singletons. The sequenced sample was blood. The receptors were gathered from a woman in her thirties or forties in good health.

This clonotype was seen only a few times. The V call is TRBV4-3, the J call TRBJ1-1; 7 nucleotides match TRBD1. Losses at the gene ends were 0 bases for V and 1 base for J; bases not matched to a gene: 8. Germline V gives CDR1 LGHNA, CDR2 YSLEER. The CDR3 loop spans 17 amino acids. CDR3 DNA: TGCGCCAGCAGCCAAGATCACCAGGGGGGACGGAACACTGAAGCTTTCTTT. Translation gives CASSQDHQGGRNTEAFF.

The chain uses TRBV4-1 and TRBJ1-2, with 7 bases fitting TRBD1. Germline CDR1 and CDR2: MGHRA and YSYEKL. The CDR3 extends over 18 amino acids. Germline trimming cut 1 base from V and 2 bases from J; bases unmatched to any gene: 13. The CDR3 DNA sequence: TGCGCCAGCAGCCAAGGGTACGAGACGCTCAGGGGGAACTATGGCTACACCTTC. Its protein product is CASSQGYETLRGNYGYTF.

The rearrangement joins TRBV6-6 to TRBJ1-2, with D possibly TRBD1 on 5 matching bases. Trimming took off 6 bases at V and 8 bases at J, with 13 bases between the two ends. Germline V gene data show CDR1 as MNHNY and CDR2 as SVGAGI (reference sequence). CDR3 length: 12 residues. The CDR3 here is CASSDQGNGYTF. The CDR3 nucleotides read TGTGCCAGCAGCGACCAGGGTAACGGCTACACCTTC.

The gene calls are TRBV6-5 and TRBJ2-1; TRBD2 agrees at 8 bases. With 2 bases clipped from V and 0 bases from J, the junction kept 0 bases outside the gene matches. Germline CDR1 and CDR2: MNHEY and SVGAGI. The CDR3 extends over 15 amino acids. The CDR3 loop reads CASSYAGGSYNEQFF. CDR3 DNA: TGTGCCAGCAGTTACGCGGGGGGCTCCTACAATGAGCAGTTCTTC.

This chain connects TRBV7-2 to TRBJ2-1; maybe TRBD2 (5 bases). Germline assignment: CDR1 SGHTA and CDR2 FQGNSA. V shed 2 bases and J shed 13 bases, with 12 bases lying between them. CDR3 size: 12 residues. For the CDR3, the DNA is TGTGCCAGCAGCTTAAGTGCGGGTTTCCAGTTCTTC. Amino acid sequence: CASSLSAGFQFF. Drawing the rest from reference TRBV7-2 and TRBJ2-1, the complete variable domain is GAGVSQSPSNKVTEKGKDVELRCDPISGHTALYWYRQSLGQGLEFLIYFQGNSAPDKSGLPSDRFSAERTGGSVSTLTIQRTQQEDSAVYLCASSLSAGFQFFGPGTRLTVL.

This clonotype was observed a handful of times. The chain links TRBV12-3 or TRBV12-4 to TRBJ1-6; D not resolved. The CDR3 is made up of 13 amino acids. V lost 3 bases to trimming and J lost 7 bases, with 7 bases between them. The CDR3 region is CASSLIGNSPLHF. CDR3 DNA: TGTGCCAGCAGTTTGATTGGGAATTCACCCCTCCACTTT.

CDR3 residues: CASSWARGTNEQYF. CDR3 in DNA: TGTGCCAGCAGTTGGGCGCGGGGGACGAACGAGCAGTACTTC. The J gene is TRBJ2-7, the V gene TRBV27; 7 bases map to TRBD2. J lost 5 bases, V lost 4 bases, and 8 bases had no gene match. CDR1 is MNHEY and CDR2 is SMNVEV in the germline V gene (reference sequence). There are 14 residues in the CDR3.

This chain links TRBV5-1 with TRBJ2-5, with D possibly being TRBD1 or TRBD2 (6 bases each). CDR3 length: 15 residues. V lost 4 bases to trimming and J lost 1 base, with 14 bases between them. Looked up from germline, CDR1 is SGHRS and CDR2 is YFSETQ. The CDR3 protein is CASSQYRDSQETQYF. CDR3 in DNA: TGCGCCAGCAGCCAATACAGGGACTCCCAAGAGACCCAGTACTTC.

The chain employs TRBV6-5 and TRBJ2-6, with a tentative D call TRBD2 (7 bases). This CDR3 has 16 amino acids. Trimming took 4 bases from V and 4 from J, leaving 14 bases between them. Germline lookup yields CDR1 MNHEY and CDR2 SVGAGI. For the CDR3, the DNA is TGTGCCAGCAGTTGCGACGGGGGGCTAGGGGCCAACGTCCTGACTTTC. This gives the protein CASSCDGGLGANVLTF.

This chain uses TRBV13 with TRBJ2-2, with D uncertain. Deletions cut 4 bases from V and 3 bases from J, with 6 bases between. There are 13 residues in the CDR3. The germline V gene encodes CDR1 PRHDT and CDR2 FYEKMQ (reference sequence). CDR3 sequence (DNA): TGTGCCAGCAGCTCATACTACACCGGGGAGCTGTTTTTT. Amino acid sequence: CASSSYYTGELFF.

The CDR3 region is CASRRSTNEQFF. CDR3 DNA sequence: TGTGCCAGCAGGCGATCGACGAATGAGCAGTTCTTC. The chain uses TRBV28 and TRBJ2-1; D is uncertain. The CDR3 totals 12 residues. Germline values: CDR1 MDHEN, CDR2 SYDVKM. The V end was cut by 6 bases, the J end by 7 bases, with 10 bases between. The full variable domain, its missing parts supplied by reference TRBV28 and TRBJ2-1, is DVKVTQSSRYLVKRTGEKVFLECVQDMDHENMFWYRQDPGLGLRLIYFSYDVKMKEKGDIPEGYSVSREKKERFSLILESASTNQTSMYLCASRRSTNEQFFGPGTRLTVL.

J is TRBJ2-7 and V is TRBV5-1, with 7 bases matching TRBD1. Germline CDR1 is SGHRS and CDR2 is YFSETQ. The ends lost 3 bases at V and 3 bases at J; junction bases unmatched: 9. The CDR3 length is 15 residues. The CDR3 loop is CASSSSTGFGYEQYF. In DNA form, the CDR3 reads TGCGCCAGCAGCTCTTCGACAGGGTTTGGCTACGAGCAGTACTTC.

This clonotype has a handful of counts. V gene TRBV28 combines with J gene TRBJ2-7; D not resolved. The CDR3 is 13 residues long. Germline loops: CDR1 MDHEN, CDR2 SYDVKM. The germline V and J ends were trimmed by 10 bases and 0 bases, with 13 bases remaining between them. The CDR3 reads CATHYGNSYEQYF. CDR3 coding DNA: TGTGCCACCCACTATGGGAACTCCTACGAGCAGTACTTC.

The J gene is TRBJ2-3, the V gene TRBV5-1; a weak D match, TRBD1 (6 bases). V was trimmed by 0 bases and J by 5 bases, leaving 10 bases between them. CDR3 size: 14 residues. Germline V gives CDR1 SGHRS, CDR2 YFSETQ. The CDR3 reads CASSLGWGRDTQYF. The CDR3 DNA reads as TGCGCCAGCAGCTTGGGCTGGGGGCGAGATACGCAGTATTTT.

A few counts support this clonotype. The rearrangement uses TRBV12-5 and TRBJ2-3; D possibly matches TRBD1 or TRBD2 (5 bases each). Germline V gives CDR1 LGHNT, CDR2 FRNRAP. V lost 9 bases and J lost 2, with 15 bases in between. This CDR3 comprises 14 residues. The CDR3 is CASTRDGITDTQYF. CDR3 in DNA: TGTGCTAGCACACGGGACGGCATCACAGATACGCAGTATTTT.

This clonotype showed up just a few times. This sequence joins TRBV6-6 and TRBJ1-2; D gene ambiguous. Per the germline V gene, CDR1 is MNHNY and CDR2 is SVGAGI (reference sequence). Trimming took 4 bases from V and 2 from J, leaving 8 bases between them. The CDR3 length is 13 residues. The CDR3 nucleotides read TGTGCCAGCAGTTCCGAGAAAAACTATGGCTACACCTTC. Its protein product is CASSSEKNYGYTF.

The chain's CDR3 is CSAKMDLNTEAFF. As DNA, the CDR3 is TGCAGTGCTAAAATGGACCTGAACACTGAAGCTTTCTTT. V and J are TRBV20-1 and TRBJ1-1; D remains unclear. The germline CDR1 and CDR2 sequences are DFQATT and SNEGSKA (reference sequence). V gave up 4 bases and J gave up 0 bases, with 9 bases separating them. This CDR3 spans 13 amino acids.

A remark on this clonotype: A junction end diverges from the germline sequence, so it may reflect a read error. The chain is built from TRBV7-7 and TRBJ2-5, with D unresolved. Germline V gene data show CDR1 as SSHAT and CDR2 as FNYEAQ (reference sequence). This CDR3 comprises 15 residues. The CDR3 protein is CASSLSGSTSETQYF. In DNA form, the CDR3 reads TGTGCTAGCAGCTTAAGTGGATCGACAAGCGAGACCCAGTACTTC.

This clonotype was counted only a few times. The V and J genes are TRBV12-3 or TRBV12-4 and TRBJ1-6; D is ambiguous. With 3 bases removed from V and 9 bases from J, the gap between germline ends came to 9 bases. This CDR3 region has 13 residues. CDR3 protein: CASSFYLSSPLHF. CDR3 in DNA: TGTGCCAGCAGTTTCTACTTAAGTTCACCCCTCCACTTT.

J is TRBJ1-2 and V is TRBV4-3; D is undetermined. The CDR3 has 14 residues. Trimming removed 1 base at V and 2 bases at J, with 8 bases between. CDR1 and CDR2 from the germline V gene are LGHNA and YSLEER. As DNA, the CDR3 is TGCGCCAGCAGCCAAGTTCCACCAAACTATGGCTACACCTTC. Translation: CASSQVPPNYGYTF.

The rearrangement uses TRBV7-2 and TRBJ2-7; D is unclear. CDR1 and CDR2 (germline): SGHTA, FQGNSA. The CDR3 runs to 12 residues. V was shortened by 7 bases and J by 5 bases, with 12 bases between the two germline ends. Here the CDR3 reads CASNPGDHEQYF. DNA of the CDR3: TGTGCCAGCAACCCCGGAGACCACGAGCAGTACTTC. The full variable domain, with the rest looked up from reference TRBV7-2 and TRBJ2-7, is GAGVSQSPSNKVTEKGKDVELRCDPISGHTALYWYRQSLGQGLEFLIYFQGNSAPDKSGLPSDRFSAERTGGSVSTLTIQRTQQEDSAVYLCASNPGDHEQYFGPGTRLTVT.

The V call is TRBV20-1, the J call TRBJ2-7, with 7 bases matching TRBD1. The CDR3 sequence is 13 residues long. Losses at the gene ends were 6 bases for V and 1 base for J; bases not matched to a gene: 6. Germline assignment: CDR1 DFQATT and CDR2 SNEGSKA (reference sequence). The CDR3 region has the DNA TGCAGTGCCACGGGGACAGAATCCTACGAGCAGTACTTC. Translation: CSATGTESYEQYF.

This clonotype was seen only a few times. The chain carries TRBV4-3 and TRBJ1-2; D is uncertain. The CDR3 spans 17 residues. V lost 3 bases and J lost 2, with 19 bases in between. Germline CDR1 LGHNA, CDR2 YSLEER. DNA for the CDR3: TGCGCCAGCAGCCATTCTCAAGGAATGACGGTAAACTATGGCTACACCTTC. This translates into CASSHSQGMTVNYGYTF.

CDR3 DNA: TGTGCCAGCAGTCCCCACACCGGACAGCTCAGCAATGAGCAGTTCTTC. Translated: CASSPHTGQLSNEQFF. The chain couples TRBV28 to TRBJ2-1; D may be TRBD1 (6 bases). The CDR3 is 16 residues long. CDR1 is MDHEN, CDR2 SYDVKM, per germline. Trimming left V 5 bases short and J 6 bases short, with 20 bases between.